Shown below are 25 T cell receptor beta chains from a single sample sequenced in a study of cytomegalovirus exposure and HLA in healthy donors. Repertoires were generated with immunoSEQ multiplex PCR, while TCRdb's copy carries only in-frame clones and drops some. The data show roughly 300,000 clones, roughly 87% seen once. Sequencing was carried out using PBMCs. The receptor set was obtained from a woman aged 25-40 years in good health and CMV-seropositive.

This rearrangement joins TRBV28 to TRBJ2-4; 8 bases match TRBD1. The CDR3 spans 11 residues. The V and J ends lost 5 bases and 10 bases, in that order; junction bases with no gene match: 1. The germline V gene has CDR1 MDHEN and CDR2 SYDVKM. DNA of the CDR3: TGTGCCAGCAGTGGACAGGGAATTCAGTACTTC. Translated, it gives CASSGQGIQYF.

The rearrangement links TRBV7-9 to TRBJ2-1; either TRBD1 or TRBD2 may supply D (5 bases each). The CDR3 has 13 residues. V lost 4 bases to trimming and J lost 6 bases, with 10 bases between them. CDR1 SEHNR and CDR2 FQNEAQ come from the germline V gene (reference sequence). The CDR3, as DNA: TGTGCCAGCAGCTCCGGGGCGCCCAATGAGCAGTTCTTC. It translates to CASSSGAPNEQFF.

The J gene is TRBJ1-2, the V gene TRBV5-1, with no clear D. V was clipped by 0 bases and J by 12 bases, with 12 bases between them. The germline gives CDR1 SGHRS, CDR2 YFSETQ. The CDR3 is 12 residues long. The CDR3 here is CASSLDLGVNTF. The DNA for the CDR3 is TGCGCCAGCAGCTTGGATCTGGGTGTGAACACCTTC.

This sequence joins TRBV7-9 and TRBJ1-1, with D possibly matching TRBD1 (6 bases). CDR1 and CDR2 from the germline V gene are SEHNR and FQNEAQ (reference sequence). This CDR3 region has 17 residues. Trimming stripped 5 bases from V and 0 bases from J, with 19 bases between. The CDR3 nucleotides read TGTGCCAGCAGCCGAGGCTGGGCAGGGGCGTTGAACACTGAAGCTTTCTTT. This sequence encodes CASSRGWAGALNTEAFF.

The J gene is TRBJ2-1, the V gene TRBV28; no clear D. Germline CDR1 is MDHEN and CDR2 is SYDVKM. Trimming took off 6 bases at V and 4 bases at J, with 13 bases between the two ends. This CDR3 is built from 14 residues. The CDR3 protein is CASSLGLVYNEQFF. The DNA for the CDR3 is TGTGCCAGCAGCTTAGGGCTAGTTTACAATGAGCAGTTCTTC.

CDR3 nucleotides: TGTGCCAGCAGTCCCACTTACGGTCTTCAAGAGACCCAGTACTTC. This translates into CASSPTYGLQETQYF. The V and J genes are TRBV28 and TRBJ2-5; D is unclear. V lost 5 bases, J lost 2 bases, and 15 bases lay in between. The CDR3 is made up of 15 amino acids. CDR1 and CDR2 (germline): MDHEN, SYDVKM.

V usage is TRBV7-9 and J usage is TRBJ2-5; weak D call: TRBD2 (6 bases). This CDR3 is built from 14 residues. Germline CDR1 is SEHNR and CDR2 is FQNEAQ (reference sequence). The V end was cut by 5 bases, the J end by 3 bases, with 13 bases between. In DNA form, the CDR3 reads TGTGCCAGCAGCCCCGTGGGGGGTAAAGAGACCCAGTACTTC. It yields the protein CASSPVGGKETQYF.

The count of this clone is one. This chain joins TRBV19 and TRBJ2-3, with 12 bases that match TRBD1. This CDR3 comprises 17 residues. V lost 8 bases, J lost 4 bases, and 13 bases stayed unmatched. Per germline, CDR1 LNHDA and CDR2 SQIVND (reference sequence). The CDR3 DNA reads TGTGCCAGTGGGACCGGGACAGGGGGCGCCTGGTCAGATACGCAGTATTTT. This translates into CASGTGTGGAWSDTQYF.

The rearrangement links TRBV7-6 to TRBJ2-4; 8 nucleotides agree with TRBD2. V lost 5 bases to trimming and J lost 1 base; unmatched junction nucleotides: 10. The germline gives CDR1 SGHVS, CDR2 FNYEAQ. CDR3 size: 17 residues. This chain's CDR3 is CASSLFPPGGAKNIQYF. The CDR3 DNA is TGTGCCAGCAGCCTCTTTCCGCCGGGGGGGGCCAAAAACATTCAGTACTTC.

The rearrangement joins TRBV6-5 to TRBJ1-1, with 9 bases identical to TRBD1. The CDR3 contains 16 residues. CDR1 is MNHEY, CDR2 SVGAGI, per germline. After removal of 1 base from V and 0 bases from J, the junction contained 3 bases not matched to a gene. CDR3 DNA: TGTGCCAGCAGTTACTTAGGGACAGGGATGAACACTGAAGCTTTCTTT. Translated: CASSYLGTGMNTEAFF.

The chain joins TRBV27 to TRBJ2-7, with 7 bases that match TRBD1. The CDR3 length is 15 residues. V was clipped by 6 bases and J by 2 bases; unmatched bases: 10. Germline-derived CDR1 and CDR2 are MNHEY and SMNVEV (reference sequence). The CDR3 DNA follows: TGTGCCAGCAGCTCAAAACAGGGGTTCCCCTACGAGCAGTACTTC. Translating gives CASSSKQGFPYEQYF.

This chain connects TRBV28 to TRBJ2-7; 12 positions match TRBD1. The germline gives CDR1 MDHEN, CDR2 SYDVKM. The CDR3 loop spans 16 amino acids. J lost 4 bases, V lost 5 bases, and 9 bases had no gene match. In nucleotides, the CDR3 is TGTGCCAGCAGTGCCGCCGGGACAGGGGGCTTGTACGAGCAGTACTTC. This gives the protein CASSAAGTGGLYEQYF. Using reference TRBV28 and TRBJ2-7 for the parts outside the CDR3, the full variable domain is DVKVTQSSRYLVKRTGEKVFLECVQDMDHENMFWYRQDPGLGLRLIYFSYDVKMKEKGDIPEGYSVSREKKERFSLILESASTNQTSMYLCASSAAGTGGLYEQYFGPGTRLTVT.

The CDR3, as DNA: TGTGCCAGCAGCCAAGATCAGTTACTAAGCAATCAGCCCCAGCATTTT. Translating it yields CASSQDQLLSNQPQHF. The chain carries TRBV4-2 and TRBJ1-5; no clear D. Germline V gives CDR1 LGHNA, CDR2 YNFKEQ. Deletions cut 0 bases from V and 1 base from J, with 10 bases between. There are 16 residues in the CDR3.

The chain combines TRBV15 with TRBJ2-5; 7 bases line up with TRBD1. V lost 4 bases and J lost 4; bases outside the gene matches: 6. The CDR3 totals 14 residues. From germline, CDR1 is LNHNV and CDR2 YYDKDF (reference sequence). This CDR3 reads CATSTQTGRETQYF. CDR3 nucleotide sequence: TGTGCCACCAGCACCCAGACAGGGCGAGAGACCCAGTACTTC.

The chain combines TRBV6-5 with TRBJ2-1; 7 nucleotides agree with TRBD1. This CDR3 has 15 amino acids. CDR1 is MNHEY and CDR2 is SVGAGI in the germline V gene. J was trimmed by 0 bases and V by 5 bases; bases with no gene match: 4. The CDR3 nucleotides are TGTGCCAGCAGTCGGGACAGCAGCTCCTACAATGAGCAGTTCTTC. This gives the protein CASSRDSSSYNEQFF.

The V call is TRBV7-8, the J call TRBJ1-3; 10 bases fit TRBD1. Germline trimming cut 5 bases from V and 0 bases from J; bases unmatched to any gene: 4. The CDR3 is made up of 16 amino acids. CDR1 is SGHVS, CDR2 FQNEAQ, per germline. CDR3 amino acids: CASSADRGVSGNTIYF. In DNA form, the CDR3 reads TGTGCCAGCAGCGCGGACAGGGGGGTCTCTGGAAACACCATATATTTT.

This rearrangement joins TRBV16 to TRBJ2-7; D is undetermined. Germline V lookup: CDR1 KGHSY, CDR2 FQNENV. This CDR3 spans 12 amino acids. The V end lost 0 bases, the J end lost 4 bases, and 4 bases lay between the germline ends. As DNA, the CDR3 is TGTGCCAGCAGCCAATCAGGGTACGAGCAGTACTTC. Protein product: CASSQSGYEQYF.

V is TRBV19 and J is TRBJ1-2; a weak D match, TRBD1 (5 bases). This CDR3 is built from 14 residues. Germline V CDR1 and CDR2: LNHDA, SQIVND (reference sequence). The V end was cut by 4 bases, the J end by 3 bases, with 12 bases between. CDR3 DNA: TGTGCCAGTAGTAAGCGTGGGGGGGACTATGGCTACACCTTC. Encoded protein: CASSKRGGDYGYTF.

This chain uses TRBV15 with TRBJ1-3; D gene unclear. The CDR3 contains 14 residues. Trimming shortened V by 0 bases and J by 4 bases, and 7 bases separated the two germline ends. CDR1 LNHNV and CDR2 YYDKDF come from the germline V gene (reference sequence). Written as DNA, the CDR3 is TGTGCCACCAGCAGAGATGAAGTGGGAAACACCATATATTTT. It is translated as CATSRDEVGNTIYF. The entire variable domain, with the rest obtained from reference TRBV15 and TRBJ1-3, is as follows: DAMVIQNPRYQVTQFGKPVTLSCSQTLNHNVMYWYQQKSSQAPKLLFHYYDKDFNNEADTPDNFQSRRPNTSFCFLDIRSPGLGDTAMYLCATSRDEVGNTIYFGEGSWLTVV.

The V and J genes are TRBV18 and TRBJ2-1; tentatively, D is TRBD2 (5 bases). The CDR3 has 14 amino acids. V lost 0 bases to trimming and J lost 7 bases, with 10 bases between them. Looked up from germline, CDR1 is KGHSH and CDR2 is LQKENI. CDR3 coding DNA: TGTGCCAGCTCACCACCAAGTAGGAGGAATGAGCAGTTCTTC. Translation: CASSPPSRRNEQFF.

The J gene is TRBJ1-5, the V gene TRBV6-5; D unclear. Germline CDR1 MNHEY, CDR2 SVGAGI. V was trimmed by 0 bases and J by 7 bases, leaving 7 bases between them. CDR3 length: 13 amino acids. CDR3 DNA: TGTGCCAGCAGTTACTCGCGGGCCCAGCCCCAGCATTTT. It yields the protein CASSYSRAQPQHF.

This clone was observed once. This sequence joins TRBV7-9 and TRBJ2-2; 8 bases agree with TRBD1. V lost 5 bases and J lost 0; bases outside the gene matches: 2. The germline CDR1 and CDR2 sequences are SEHNR and FQNEAQ (reference sequence). The CDR3 has 15 amino acids. The CDR3 loop is CASSRQGTNTGELFF. The DNA for the CDR3 is TGTGCCAGCAGCCGACAGGGGACGAACACCGGGGAGCTGTTTTTT.

This chain joins TRBV15 and TRBJ2-2; a weak D match, TRBD1 (5 bases). CDR1 and CDR2 from the germline V gene are LNHNV and YYDKDF (reference sequence). The length of the CDR3 is 16 residues. Trimming took 3 bases from V and 4 from J, leaving 15 bases between them. The CDR3 DNA is TGTGCCACCAGCAGGCCCCTGGGGCAGTTCACCGGGGAGCTGTTTTTT. Translated, it gives CATSRPLGQFTGELFF. Drawing the rest from reference TRBV15 and TRBJ2-2, the complete variable domain is DAMVIQNPRYQVTQFGKPVTLSCSQTLNHNVMYWYQQKSSQAPKLLFHYYDKDFNNEADTPDNFQSRRPNTSFCFLDIRSPGLGDTAMYLCATSRPLGQFTGELFFGEGSRLTVL.

J is TRBJ1-4 and V is TRBV27; 9 bases match TRBD1. From germline, CDR1 is MNHEY and CDR2 SMNVEV (reference sequence). This CDR3 has 14 amino acids. V shed 6 bases, J shed 6 bases, and the junction held 5 bases outside the gene matches. CDR3 bases: TGTGCCAGCAGATCCGGGACAGGGTATGAAAAACTGTTTTTT. This encodes CASRSGTGYEKLFF.

This clone has a handful of counts. V is TRBV28 and J is TRBJ2-7; D is unresolved. Deletions cut 6 bases from V and 7 bases from J, with 16 bases between. The germline V gene has CDR1 MDHEN and CDR2 SYDVKM. The CDR3 contains 13 residues. The chain's CDR3 is CASSFGRAKEQYF. Written as DNA, the CDR3 is TGTGCCAGCAGCTTCGGACGGGCTAAGGAGCAGTACTTC.